Below, 27 T cell receptor beta chains from the same sample are listed, as sequenced in a study of radiation and T cells in renal cell carcinoma. The time point was: blood 4 weeks post-SBRT, at nephrectomy. The treatment: 15 Gy SBRT to primary tumor, nephrectomy 4 weeks later. Clones were read by immunoSEQ multiplex PCR, and TCRdb kept only the in-frame ones, dropping some. Of roughly 160,000 clones detected, about 87% appear once; the ten largest clones hold approximately 10%. The sequenced sample was blood, obtained from a patient whose treatment included radiotherapy and nephrectomy. Every receptor here comes from a woman between 45 and 65 years old with renal cell carcinoma.

For the CDR3, the DNA is TGTGCCAGCTCACCCCGACAGGGAAGTCGGGAAAAACTGTTTTTT. Translated, it gives CASSPRQGSREKLFF. The V and J genes are TRBV18 and TRBJ1-4, with 7 bases aligning to TRBD1. The CDR3 is 15 residues long. Looked up from germline, CDR1 is KGHSH and CDR2 is LQKENI. V trimming: 3 bases; J trimming: 8 bases; junction bases outside the gene matches: 9.

The chain has TRBV5-8 and TRBJ2-7, with a tentative D call TRBD2 (5 bases). Looked up from germline, CDR1 is SGHTS and CDR2 is YDEGEE. V lost 3 bases and J lost 2, with 12 bases in between. This CDR3 is 14 amino acids long. The CDR3 sequence: CASSWESDTYEQYF. CDR3 DNA sequence: TGTGCCAGCAGCTGGGAGAGCGACACCTACGAGCAGTACTTC.

The chain recombines TRBV2 with TRBJ1-6; 9 bases are shared with TRBD1. The J segment lost 7 bases and the V segment lost 7 bases, leaving 11 bases of the junction unmatched. In germline, CDR1 is SNHLY, CDR2 FYNNEI. This CDR3 contains 16 residues. CDR3 loop: CASNLSPGTGNSPLHF. The CDR3, as DNA: TGTGCCAGCAACTTGAGCCCTGGGACAGGGAATTCACCCCTCCACTTT.

The chain has TRBV10-1 and TRBJ1-6, with D unresolved. The CDR3 runs 13 residues. Between the trimmed V and J ends, which lost 8 bases and 7 bases, there was a span of 12 bases. Germline CDR1 and CDR2: WNHNN and SYGVQD (reference sequence). The CDR3 loop is CASSRLVNSPLHF. CDR3 DNA: TGCGCCAGCTCCCGGCTTGTAAATTCACCCCTCCACTTT.

This chain joins TRBV7-8 and TRBJ2-7, with 7 positions matching TRBD1. Germline CDR1 is SGHVS and CDR2 is FQNEAQ. J lost 3 bases, V lost 4 bases, and 6 bases had no gene match. The CDR3 sequence is 14 residues long. CDR3 loop: CASSYGTALYEQYF. DNA of the CDR3: TGTGCCAGCAGCTACGGGACAGCCCTCTACGAGCAGTACTTC.

The chain is built from TRBV25-1 and TRBJ1-2; D gene unclear. Germline loops: CDR1 MGHDK, CDR2 SYGVNS. With 6 bases removed from V and 2 bases from J, the gap between germline ends came to 13 bases. The CDR3 loop spans 14 amino acids. The CDR3 coding sequence is TGTGCCAGCAGCGGAGAGGGTCCCAACTATGGCTACACCTTC. Protein sequence: CASSGEGPNYGYTF.

The chain combines TRBV5-4 with TRBJ2-7; the D gene is possibly TRBD2 (6 bases). Germline CDR1 SGHNT, CDR2 YYREEE (reference sequence). This CDR3 comprises 15 residues. Trimming removed 0 bases from V and 0 bases from J, with 10 bases in between. In nucleotides, the CDR3 is TGTGCCAGCAGCTTGGTGGGGGGAGTCTCCTACGAGCAGTACTTC. It is translated as CASSLVGGVSYEQYF.

The V call is TRBV5-1, the J call TRBJ1-1; the D is unclear. CDR3 length equals 13 residues. Germline CDR1 is SGHRS and CDR2 is YFSETQ. V shed 4 bases and J shed 0 bases, with 7 bases lying between them. Here the CDR3 DNA reads TGCGCCAGCAGCGTAAACATGAACACTGAAGCTTTCTTT. Translation: CASSVNMNTEAFF.

This clone has only a few counts. V usage is TRBV4-1 and J usage is TRBJ2-5; 7 bases are shared with TRBD1. Looked up from germline, CDR1 is MGHRA and CDR2 is YSYEKL. The CDR3 covers 16 residues. The ends lost 6 bases at V and 2 bases at J; junction bases unmatched: 12. As DNA, the CDR3 is TGCGCCAGCAGACACGGACTGGCCAGGGGGCAAGAGACCCAGTACTTC. This sequence encodes CASRHGLARGQETQYF.

This clone has more than one count but fewer than ten. This chain connects TRBV7-9 to TRBJ1-2; 7 bases are shared with TRBD1. The V gene's germline CDR1 is SEHNR and CDR2 FQNEAQ (reference sequence). The V and J ends lost 4 bases and 8 bases, in that order; junction bases with no gene match: 16. The CDR3 has 16 residues. The CDR3, as DNA: TGTGCCAGCAGCTCCCGACGTGGGCAGGGGGAGGGAGGCTACACCTTC. It is translated as CASSSRRGQGEGGYTF.

The chain employs TRBV2 and TRBJ1-5; D not resolved. The CDR3 is made up of 14 amino acids. The germline V and J ends were trimmed by 5 bases and 1 base, with 9 bases remaining between them. Germline V gene lookup returns CDR1 SNHLY and CDR2 FYNNEI. The CDR3 bases are TGTGCCAGCAGTCAGGCCCTCAGCAATCAGCCCCAGCATTTT. Its protein is CASSQALSNQPQHF.

The rearrangement joins TRBV15 to TRBJ1-5, with D perhaps TRBD1 (6 bases). The germline CDR1 and CDR2 sequences are LNHNV and YYDKDF (reference sequence). V was clipped by 4 bases and J by 6 bases, with 13 bases between them. The CDR3 is made up of 14 amino acids. CDR3 protein: CATSNAGEVQPQHF. The DNA of the CDR3 is TGTGCCACCAGCAACGCAGGGGAGGTTCAGCCCCAGCATTTT.

This clone turned up a few times. The gene calls are TRBV19 and TRBJ1-1; a weak D match, TRBD1 (6 bases). Germline CDR1 and CDR2: LNHDA and SQIVND (reference sequence). The ends were cut back, 5 bases at V and 3 bases at J, with 10 bases in the middle. The CDR3 covers 13 residues. This CDR3 reads CASSSRGDTEAFF. The CDR3 DNA sequence: TGTGCCAGTAGTTCCAGGGGAGACACTGAAGCTTTCTTT.

This chain uses TRBV19 with TRBJ1-1; unclear D gene. Germline lookup yields CDR1 LNHDA and CDR2 SQIVND (reference sequence). V gave up 0 bases and J gave up 5 bases, with 1 base separating them. This CDR3 has 11 residues. In DNA, the CDR3 is TGTGCCAGTAGTATAGAGACTGAAGCTTTCTTT. Translated: CASSIETEAFF. The full variable domain, completed using reference TRBV19 and TRBJ1-1, is DGGITQSPKYLFRKEGQNVTLSCEQNLNHDAMYWYRQDPGQGLRLIYYSQIVNDFQKGDIAEGYSVSREKKESFPLTVTSAQKNPTAFYLCASSIETEAFFGQGTRLTVV.

The CDR3 coding sequence is TGTGCCAGCAGCTCCCGACTAGGACGGGCCGGGGAGCTGTTTTTT. This gives the protein CASSSRLGRAGELFF. This chain uses TRBV7-2 with TRBJ2-2, with D perhaps matching TRBD2 (6 bases). This CDR3 is built from 15 residues. Trimming took off 4 bases at V and 6 bases at J, with 15 bases between the two ends. Germline V lookup: CDR1 SGHTA, CDR2 FQGNSA.

This chain connects TRBV7-9 to TRBJ1-1; 10 bases map to TRBD1. The CDR3 has 17 amino acids. Germline CDR1 and CDR2: SEHNR and FQNEAQ (reference sequence). J was trimmed by 1 base and V by 1 base; bases with no gene match: 6. Written as DNA, the CDR3 is TGTGCCAGCAGCTTAGAACCGGGACAGGGGACGAACACTGAAGCTTTCTTT. Its translation: CASSLEPGQGTNTEAFF.

The chain has TRBV6-1 and TRBJ1-1; 8 positions match TRBD1. V lost 8 bases and J lost 3; bases outside the gene matches: 8. The CDR3 covers 14 residues. CDR1 MNHNS and CDR2 SASEGT come from the germline V gene. The CDR3 spells CASSNTGGDTEAFF. DNA for the CDR3: TGTGCCAGCTCTAATACAGGGGGGGACACTGAAGCTTTCTTT.

The V gene is TRBV7-6, the J gene TRBJ2-7; perhaps TRBD1 as D (6 bases). The CDR3 runs to 15 residues. Trimming shortened V by 4 bases and J by 3 bases, and 16 bases separated the two germline ends. CDR1 and CDR2 from the germline V gene are SGHVS and FNYEAQ. The CDR3 spells CASSSPPQGSYEQYF. The CDR3 bases are TGTGCCAGCAGCTCCCCCCCCCAGGGGAGCTACGAGCAGTACTTC. The whole variable domain, filled in from reference TRBV7-6 and TRBJ2-7, reads GAGVSQSPRYKVTKRGQDVALRCDPISGHVSLYWYRQALGQGPEFLTYFNYEAQQDKSGLPNDRFSAERPEGSISTLTIQRTEQRDSAMYRCASSSPPQGSYEQYFGPGTRLTVT.

This clone appeared a few times. The V gene is TRBV30, the J gene TRBJ1-3; D uncertain. Trimming pared 3 bases from V and 0 bases from J, leaving 6 bases between. Germline CDR1 GTSNPN, CDR2 SVGIG (reference sequence). CDR3 length: 13 residues. The CDR3 bases are TGTGCCTGGAGGCTGAGCTCTGGAAACACCATATATTTT. This gives the protein CAWRLSSGNTIYF. The variable domain in full, with the rest retrieved from reference TRBV30 and TRBJ1-3, is SQTIHQWPATLVQPVGSPLSLECTVEGTSNPNLYWYRQAAGRGLQLLFYSVGIGQISSEVPQNLSASRPQDRQFILSSKKLLLSDSGFYLCAWRLSSGNTIYFGEGSWLTVV.

The rearrangement links TRBV5-8 to TRBJ2-5; D is unresolved. This CDR3 comprises 13 residues. With 4 bases removed from V and 1 base from J, the gap between germline ends came to 8 bases. CDR1 is SGHTS and CDR2 is YDEGEE in the germline V gene. The CDR3 here is CASSPQTQETQYF. As DNA, the CDR3 is TGTGCCAGCAGCCCCCAGACCCAAGAGACCCAGTACTTC.

The chain joins TRBV10-1 to TRBJ2-3; 7 bases align to TRBD1. Trimming cost V 10 bases and J 4 bases; bases outside gene matches: 8. The CDR3 runs 13 residues. Per the germline V gene, CDR1 is WNHNN and CDR2 is SYGVQD (reference sequence). CDR3 in DNA: TGCGCCAACACCGTTACAGGGGCAGATACGCAGTATTTT. The encoded protein is CANTVTGADTQYF.

Regarding this clone: This sample includes further DNA sequences coding for the same CDR3. The rearrangement uses TRBV5-1 and TRBJ1-4; D gene uncertain. Trimming cost V 0 bases and J 5 bases, with 8 bases left between them. CDR1 SGHRS and CDR2 YFSETQ come from the germline V gene. There are 14 residues in the CDR3. CDR3 region: CASSLGQPNEKLFF. The CDR3 DNA sequence: TGCGCCAGCAGCTTGGGGCAGCCCAATGAAAAACTGTTTTTT.

The chain combines TRBV2 with TRBJ1-1; 7 nucleotides line up with TRBD1. With V trimmed by 6 bases and J by 3 bases, 10 bases remained unmatched. The CDR3 runs to 15 residues. Per the germline V gene, CDR1 is SNHLY and CDR2 is FYNNEI. Written as DNA, the CDR3 is TGTGCCAGCAGAAGGGTGACAGGGAGGGACACTGAAGCTTTCTTT. It codes for CASRRVTGRDTEAFF.

This sequence joins TRBV19 and TRBJ1-5, with a possible D match to TRBD1 (5 bases). This CDR3 has 17 amino acids. CDR1 is LNHDA and CDR2 is SQIVND in the germline V gene (reference sequence). Trimming took 5 bases from V and 3 from J, leaving 20 bases between them. The CDR3 reads CASSAGRGRGLNQPQHF. CDR3 nucleotide sequence: TGTGCCAGTAGTGCCGGTAGGGGCAGAGGCCTCAATCAGCCCCAGCATTTT.

The J gene is TRBJ1-3, the V gene TRBV4-2; D call uncertain. Trimming took off 2 bases at V and 0 bases at J, with 11 bases between the two ends. Per the germline V gene, CDR1 is LGHNA and CDR2 is YNFKEQ. CDR3 length equals 16 residues. The CDR3 nucleotides are TGTGCCAGCAGCCAAAAATGGCCGGTCTCTGGAAACACCATATATTTT. This encodes CASSQKWPVSGNTIYF.

V gene TRBV29-1 combines with J gene TRBJ1-5; D call uncertain. Germline V CDR1 and CDR2: SQVTM, ANQGSEA. Trimming cost V 7 bases and J 5 bases, with 15 bases left between them. There are 13 residues in the CDR3. CDR3 nucleotide sequence: TGCAGCGCCTCCGACAATAACGATCAGCCCCAGCATTTT. It encodes CSASDNNDQPQHF.

The chain combines TRBV6-5 with TRBJ2-7; possible D gene TRBD1, 6 bases. CDR3 length: 14 residues. Germline CDR1 and CDR2: MNHEY and SVGAGI. V gave up 6 bases and J gave up 7 bases, with 19 bases separating them. DNA for the CDR3: TGTGCCAGCAGAAACAGGGAATCAAGGGGAGAGCAGTACTTC. Protein product: CASRNRESRGEQYF.